The present entry profiles one T cell receptor beta chain with its context. A second PCR, run for roughly 6 to 11 cycles, used a sample-barcoded 5' primer plus a J-beta primer mix. Tagging of each cDNA molecule was performed by a template-switch adaptor with 12 random nucleotides. TCRdb re-derived calls from the 5' RACE reads in MiXCR, one entry per CDR3 protein. The table shows around 800,000 distinct CDR3 sequences, with about 47% occurring only once. These data come from a study of blood T cells in healthy people across ages. This TCR derives from a man older than 75 in good health. The sequencing sample was made of blood.

CDR3 bases: TGCAGTGCTAGTTCGGGCACCAACGCGGGCTATGGCTACACCTTC. It codes for CSASSGTNAGYGYTF. J is TRBJ1-2 and V is TRBV20-1; D is ambiguous. The CDR3 has 15 amino acids. Trimming shortened V by 3 bases and J by 4 bases, and 18 bases separated the two germline ends. In germline, CDR1 is DFQATT, CDR2 SNEGSKA (reference sequence).